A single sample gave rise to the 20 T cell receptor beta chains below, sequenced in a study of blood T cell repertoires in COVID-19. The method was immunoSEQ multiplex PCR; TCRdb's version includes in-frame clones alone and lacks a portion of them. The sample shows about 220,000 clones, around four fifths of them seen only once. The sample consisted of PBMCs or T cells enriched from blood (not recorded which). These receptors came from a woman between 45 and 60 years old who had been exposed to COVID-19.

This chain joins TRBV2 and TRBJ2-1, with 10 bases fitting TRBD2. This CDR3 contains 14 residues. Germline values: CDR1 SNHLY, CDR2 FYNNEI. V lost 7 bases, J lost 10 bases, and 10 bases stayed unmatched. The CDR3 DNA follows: TGTGCCAGCACCGCGCCCGCAGCGGGGGGGGAGCAGTTCTTC. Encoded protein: CASTAPAAGGEQFF.

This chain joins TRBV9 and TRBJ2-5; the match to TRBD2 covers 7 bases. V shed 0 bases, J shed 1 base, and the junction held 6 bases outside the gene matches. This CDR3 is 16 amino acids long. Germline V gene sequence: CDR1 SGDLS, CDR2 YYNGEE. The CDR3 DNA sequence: TGTGCCAGCAGCGTAGAGGGAGGGTCCCCCCAAGAGACCCAGTACTTC. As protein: CASSVEGGSPQETQYF.

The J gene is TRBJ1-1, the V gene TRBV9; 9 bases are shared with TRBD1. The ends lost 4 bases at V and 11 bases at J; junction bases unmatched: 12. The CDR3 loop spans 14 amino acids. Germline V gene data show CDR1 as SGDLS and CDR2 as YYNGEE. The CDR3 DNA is TGTGCCAGCAGCTCAGAAGGGACAGGGACTAGGGCTTTCTTT. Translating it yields CASSSEGTGTRAFF.

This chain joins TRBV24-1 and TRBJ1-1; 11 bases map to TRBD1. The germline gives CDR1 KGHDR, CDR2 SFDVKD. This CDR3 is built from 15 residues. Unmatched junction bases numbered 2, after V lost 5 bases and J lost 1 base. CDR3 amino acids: CATSGGTGGNTEAFF. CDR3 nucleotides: TGTGCCACCAGTGGAGGGACAGGGGGGAACACTGAAGCTTTCTTT.

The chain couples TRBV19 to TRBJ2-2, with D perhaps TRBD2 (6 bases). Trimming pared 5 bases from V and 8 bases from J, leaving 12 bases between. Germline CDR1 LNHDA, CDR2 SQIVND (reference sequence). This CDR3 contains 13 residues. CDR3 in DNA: TGTGCCAGTAGTCAAGCGGGCTCAGGGGAGCTGTTTTTT. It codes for CASSQAGSGELFF.

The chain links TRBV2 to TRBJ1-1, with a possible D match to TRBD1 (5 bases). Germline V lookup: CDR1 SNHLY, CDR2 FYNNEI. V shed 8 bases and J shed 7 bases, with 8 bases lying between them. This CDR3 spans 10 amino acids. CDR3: CASRQLEAFF. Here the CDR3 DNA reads TGTGCCAGCCGACAGCTTGAAGCTTTCTTT.

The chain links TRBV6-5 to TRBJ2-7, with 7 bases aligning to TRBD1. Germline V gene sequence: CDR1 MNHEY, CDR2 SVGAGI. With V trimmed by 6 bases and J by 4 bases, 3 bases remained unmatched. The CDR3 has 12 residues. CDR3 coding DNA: TGTGCCAGCAGCTTGGACAGGTACGAGCAGTACTTC. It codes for CASSLDRYEQYF.

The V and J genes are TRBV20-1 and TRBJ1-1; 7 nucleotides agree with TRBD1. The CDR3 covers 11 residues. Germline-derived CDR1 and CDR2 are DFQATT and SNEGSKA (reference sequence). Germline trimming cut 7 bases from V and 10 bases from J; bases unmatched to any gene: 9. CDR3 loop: CSVRTGEPAFF. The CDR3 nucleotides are TGCAGTGTCCGCACAGGGGAACCAGCTTTCTTT.

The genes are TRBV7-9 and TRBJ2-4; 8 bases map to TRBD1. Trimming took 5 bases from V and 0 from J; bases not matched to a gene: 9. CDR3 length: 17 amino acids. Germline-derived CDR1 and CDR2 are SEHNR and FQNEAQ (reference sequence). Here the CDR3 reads CASSTVTGGLAKNIQYF. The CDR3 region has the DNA TGTGCCAGCAGCACGGTAACAGGGGGTCTAGCCAAAAACATTCAGTACTTC.

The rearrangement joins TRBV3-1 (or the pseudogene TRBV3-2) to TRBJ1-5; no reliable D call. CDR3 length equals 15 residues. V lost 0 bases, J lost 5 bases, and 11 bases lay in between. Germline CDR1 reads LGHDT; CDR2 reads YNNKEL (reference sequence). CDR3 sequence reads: CASSQDGGRDQPQHF. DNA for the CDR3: TGTGCCAGCAGCCAAGATGGAGGGCGGGATCAGCCCCAGCATTTT.

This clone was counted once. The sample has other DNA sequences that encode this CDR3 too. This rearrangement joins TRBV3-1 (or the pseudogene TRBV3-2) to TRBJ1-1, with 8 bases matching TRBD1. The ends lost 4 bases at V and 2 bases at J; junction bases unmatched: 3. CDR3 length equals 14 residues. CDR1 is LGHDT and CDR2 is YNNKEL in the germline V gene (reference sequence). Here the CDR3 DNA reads TGTGCCAGCAGCCTCGGACAGGGAAACACTGAAGCTTTCTTT. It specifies CASSLGQGNTEAFF.

The CDR3 loop is CASSIGGAAFF. The CDR3 DNA reads as TGTGCCAGTAGTATAGGCGGGGCAGCTTTCTTT. The chain recombines TRBV19 with TRBJ1-1; D might be TRBD1 (5 bases). Trimming shortened V by 1 base and J by 10 bases, and 7 bases separated the two germline ends. Per the germline V gene, CDR1 is LNHDA and CDR2 is SQIVND (reference sequence). The CDR3 is 11 amino acids. The full variable domain, completed using reference TRBV19 and TRBJ1-1, is DGGITQSPKYLFRKEGQNVTLSCEQNLNHDAMYWYRQDPGQGLRLIYYSQIVNDFQKGDIAEGYSVSREKKESFPLTVTSAQKNPTAFYLCASSIGGAAFFGQGTRLTVV.

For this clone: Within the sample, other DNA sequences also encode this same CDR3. The CDR3, as DNA: TGTGCCAGCAGACCCACTAGCGGATACAATGAGCAGTTCTTC. This codes for CASRPTSGYNEQFF. The chain carries TRBV27 and TRBJ2-1, with TRBD2 matching 8 bases. Trimming cost V 6 bases and J 4 bases; bases outside gene matches: 5. This CDR3 comprises 14 residues. Germline loops: CDR1 MNHEY, CDR2 SMNVEV (reference sequence).

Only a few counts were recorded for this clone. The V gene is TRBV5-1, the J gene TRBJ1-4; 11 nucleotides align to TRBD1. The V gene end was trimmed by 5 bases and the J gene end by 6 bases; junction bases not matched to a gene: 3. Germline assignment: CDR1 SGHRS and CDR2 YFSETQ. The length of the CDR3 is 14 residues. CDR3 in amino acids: CASRRGQGDEKLFF. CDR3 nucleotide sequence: TGCGCCAGCAGGAGGGGACAGGGGGATGAAAAACTGTTTTTT.

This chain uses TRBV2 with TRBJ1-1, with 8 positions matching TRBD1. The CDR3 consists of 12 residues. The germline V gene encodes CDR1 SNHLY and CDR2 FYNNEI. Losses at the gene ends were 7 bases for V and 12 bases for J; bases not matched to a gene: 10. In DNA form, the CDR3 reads TGTGCCAGCAAACAGGGGGACATGGGAACTTTCTTT. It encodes CASKQGDMGTFF. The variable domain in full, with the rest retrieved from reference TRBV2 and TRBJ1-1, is EPEVTQTPSHQVTQMGQEVILRCVPISNHLYFYWYRQILGQKVEFLVSFYNNEISEKSEIFDDQFSVERPDGSNFTLKIRSTKLEDSAMYFCASKQGDMGTFFGQGTRLTVV.

CDR3 coding DNA: TGTGCCAGCAGTTACAGTCCGGGGAGGGATACGCAGTATTTT. Translation gives CASSYSPGRDTQYF. V is TRBV6-5 and J is TRBJ2-3; the D gene is possibly TRBD2 (6 bases). Germline values: CDR1 MNHEY, CDR2 SVGAGI. V was clipped by 2 bases and J by 6 bases, with 12 bases between them. The CDR3 consists of 14 residues.

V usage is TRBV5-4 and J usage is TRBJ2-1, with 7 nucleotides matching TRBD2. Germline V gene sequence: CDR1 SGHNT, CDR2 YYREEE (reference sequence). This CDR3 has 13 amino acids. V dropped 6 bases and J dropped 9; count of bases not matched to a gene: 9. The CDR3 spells CASTPGGTVEQFF. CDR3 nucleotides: TGTGCCAGCACCCCCGGGGGGACGGTTGAGCAGTTCTTC.

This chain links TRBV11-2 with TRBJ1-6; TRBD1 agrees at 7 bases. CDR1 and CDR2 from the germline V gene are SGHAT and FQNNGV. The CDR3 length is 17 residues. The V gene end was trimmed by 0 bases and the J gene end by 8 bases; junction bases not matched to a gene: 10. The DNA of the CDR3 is TGTGCCAGCAGCTTAGATCCACAGGGGTCTGGAGATTCACCCCTCCACTTT. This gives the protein CASSLDPQGSGDSPLHF.

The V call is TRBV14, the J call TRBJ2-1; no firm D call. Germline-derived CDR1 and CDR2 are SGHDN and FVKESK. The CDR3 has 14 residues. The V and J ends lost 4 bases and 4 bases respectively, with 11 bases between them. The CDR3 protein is CASSPPPRYNEQFF. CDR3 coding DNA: TGTGCCAGCAGCCCCCCCCCACGGTACAATGAGCAGTTCTTC.

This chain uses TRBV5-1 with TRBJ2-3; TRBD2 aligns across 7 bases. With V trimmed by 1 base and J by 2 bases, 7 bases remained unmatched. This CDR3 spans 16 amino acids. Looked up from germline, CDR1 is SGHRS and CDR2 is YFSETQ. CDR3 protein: CASSLRSSGLTDTQYF. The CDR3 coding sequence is TGCGCCAGCAGCTTGCGGTCTAGCGGCCTCACAGATACGCAGTATTTT.